These 16 T cell receptor beta chains were all obtained from the same sample, sequenced in a study of OX40 agonist ivuxolimab in advanced cancers. TCRdb's table, derived via immunoSEQ multiplex PCR, lists solely in-frame clones and lacks some. The data hold some 67,000 clones, with roughly 88% observed a single time. Sequences were derived from CD4+ or CD8+ T cells sorted from blood, sampled in a trial of the OX40 agonist ivuxolimab. The receptors were gathered from an adult with an advanced solid tumor such as melanoma, head and neck, liver or kidney cancer.

The V gene is TRBV5-6, the J gene TRBJ1-1; weak D call: TRBD1 (5 bases). Germline V gene lookup returns CDR1 SGHDT and CDR2 YYEEEE. This CDR3 comprises 16 residues. Trimming removed 0 bases from V and 1 base from J, with 13 bases in between. The CDR3 loop reads CASSLDSSGRNTEAFF. In nucleotides, the CDR3 is TGTGCCAGCAGCTTGGATTCATCAGGGAGGAACACTGAAGCTTTCTTT.

The rearrangement links TRBV19 to TRBJ1-4, with 9 bases aligning to TRBD1. The CDR3 contains 14 residues. In germline, CDR1 is LNHDA, CDR2 SQIVND (reference sequence). V was clipped by 6 bases and J by 8 bases; unmatched bases: 7. In DNA, the CDR3 is TGTGCCAGTAGCCTACAGGGGGCAGGGGAAAAACTGTTTTTT. Translating it yields CASSLQGAGEKLFF.

V gene TRBV4-1 combines with J gene TRBJ1-3; perhaps TRBD1 as D (6 bases). Trimming stripped 1 base from V and 4 bases from J, with 14 bases between. Per the germline V gene, CDR1 is MGHRA and CDR2 is YSYEKL. The CDR3 length is 16 residues. The CDR3 is CASSQVTGLGGNTIYF. The CDR3 region has the DNA TGCGCCAGCAGCCAAGTGACAGGACTCGGGGGAAACACCATATATTTT.

The chain carries TRBV29-1 and TRBJ2-1; 8 positions agree with TRBD2. After removal of 7 bases from V and 8 bases from J, the junction contained 7 bases not matched to a gene. Germline V CDR1 and CDR2: SQVTM, ANQGSEA. The CDR3 covers 12 residues. The CDR3 DNA reads as TGCAGCGGGAGTGGACTAGCCGATGAGCAGTTCTTC. Its translation: CSGSGLADEQFF.

This sequence joins TRBV6-5 and TRBJ2-1; D possibly corresponds to TRBD1 (6 bases). Germline loops: CDR1 MNHEY, CDR2 SVGAGI. The CDR3 covers 16 residues. The V end was cut by 4 bases, the J end by 5 bases, with 18 bases between. CDR3: CASSSFRGNGHNEQFF. In DNA form, the CDR3 reads TGTGCCAGCAGTTCATTCAGGGGAAACGGCCACAATGAGCAGTTCTTC.

This sequence joins TRBV6-5 and TRBJ1-6; the D gene is possibly TRBD1 (5 bases). The V and J ends lost 7 bases and 5 bases respectively, with 12 bases between them. Germline V CDR1 and CDR2: MNHEY, SVGAGI. CDR3 length: 14 residues. The CDR3 sequence: CASTRGSNNSPLHF. The CDR3 nucleotides are TGTGCCAGCACTAGGGGCAGCAATAATTCACCCCTCCACTTT.

This clone has a single count. This chain joins TRBV7-6 and TRBJ1-6; D uncertain. CDR1 is SGHVS and CDR2 is FNYEAQ in the germline V gene. The V end lost 2 bases, the J end lost 8 bases, and 7 bases lay between the germline ends. The CDR3 has 13 residues. CDR3 nucleotide sequence: TGTGCCAGCAGCTTAAACATTGATTCACCCCTCCACTTT. Its translation is CASSLNIDSPLHF. The variable domain in full, completed from reference TRBV7-6 and TRBJ1-6, reads GAGVSQSPRYKVTKRGQDVALRCDPISGHVSLYWYRQALGQGPEFLTYFNYEAQQDKSGLPNDRFSAERPEGSISTLTIQRTEQRDSAMYRCASSLNIDSPLHFGNGTRLTVT.

This CDR3 is CASSLTGTGTSGYTF. The DNA of the CDR3 is TGTGCCAGCAGCTTGACCGGGACAGGGACTTCTGGCTACACCTTC. The chain employs TRBV5-6 and TRBJ1-2, with 9 bases lining up with TRBD1. The CDR3 has 15 residues. The junction had 8 bases not matched to a gene; V was cut back by 1 base and J by 7 bases. CDR1 and CDR2 (germline): SGHDT, YYEEEE.

The chain uses TRBV6-6 and TRBJ1-2; possibly TRBD1 for D (5 bases). The germline gives CDR1 MNHNY, CDR2 SVGAGI (reference sequence). Trimming stripped 7 bases from V and 5 bases from J, with 20 bases between. The CDR3 length is 15 residues. As DNA, the CDR3 is TGTGCCAGCATGGACACTCTAGGTGGCCTTTATGGCTACACCTTC. It translates to CASMDTLGGLYGYTF.

This clone was observed once. The CDR3 coding sequence is TGCGCCAGCAGCTTCGGGCCCAATCAGCCCCAGCATTTT. Its protein product is CASSFGPNQPQHF. This chain joins TRBV5-1 and TRBJ1-5; D remains unclear. Trimming took 2 bases from V and 3 from J, leaving 6 bases between them. This CDR3 has 13 amino acids. Germline V gene data show CDR1 as SGHRS and CDR2 as YFSETQ.

J is TRBJ2-3 and V is TRBV19; D gene uncertain. The V end lost 1 base, the J end lost 9 bases, and 20 bases lay between the germline ends. Looked up from germline, CDR1 is LNHDA and CDR2 is SQIVND (reference sequence). This CDR3 comprises 16 residues. In DNA, the CDR3 is TGTGCCAGTAGTATAGGGACGGTGGGCCTTAGGGTGACGCAGTATTTT. It is translated as CASSIGTVGLRVTQYF.

In DNA form, the CDR3 reads TGTGCCAGCAGCTTAATAACAGGGGGTCCGGCAGATACGCAGTATTTT. This encodes CASSLITGGPADTQYF. J is TRBJ2-3 and V is TRBV5-4, with 8 bases fitting TRBD1. The V and J ends lost 2 bases and 4 bases, in that order; junction bases with no gene match: 9. In germline, CDR1 is SGHNT, CDR2 YYREEE (reference sequence). The CDR3 spans 16 residues.

The V and J genes are TRBV7-9 and TRBJ2-7; tentatively, D is TRBD2 (5 bases). CDR3 length: 16 residues. Germline values: CDR1 SEHNR, CDR2 FQNEAQ (reference sequence). Trimming removed 0 bases at V and 0 bases at J, with 12 bases between. CDR3 coding DNA: TGTGCCAGCAGCTTAGCGCTCTGGGAGAGCTCCTACGAGCAGTACTTC. Translation: CASSLALWESSYEQYF.

CDR3 residues: CASSLGTSRYEQFF. The DNA for the CDR3 is TGCGCCAGCAGCTTGGGGACTAGTCGGTATGAGCAGTTCTTC. The chain is built from TRBV5-1 and TRBJ2-1; 7 bases map to TRBD2. V dropped 0 bases and J dropped 8; count of bases not matched to a gene: 5. The CDR3 contains 14 residues. Germline CDR1 is SGHRS and CDR2 is YFSETQ.

This chain joins TRBV5-1 and TRBJ2-7, with D possibly being TRBD1 (6 bases). V lost 3 bases, J lost 3 bases, and 7 bases lay in between. The V gene's germline CDR1 is SGHRS and CDR2 YFSETQ. The CDR3 is 12 amino acids. CDR3 nucleotides: TGCGCCAGCAGCTCGGACAGCTACGAGCAGTACTTC. Translation gives CASSSDSYEQYF.

This chain joins TRBV19 and TRBJ1-3, with no clear D. The V end was cut by 1 base, the J end by 0 bases, with 7 bases between. Germline values: CDR1 LNHDA, CDR2 SQIVND (reference sequence). The CDR3 extends over 15 amino acids. The CDR3 sequence: CASSIARSSGNTIYF. The CDR3 coding sequence is TGTGCCAGTAGTATAGCAAGATCCTCTGGAAACACCATATATTTT.